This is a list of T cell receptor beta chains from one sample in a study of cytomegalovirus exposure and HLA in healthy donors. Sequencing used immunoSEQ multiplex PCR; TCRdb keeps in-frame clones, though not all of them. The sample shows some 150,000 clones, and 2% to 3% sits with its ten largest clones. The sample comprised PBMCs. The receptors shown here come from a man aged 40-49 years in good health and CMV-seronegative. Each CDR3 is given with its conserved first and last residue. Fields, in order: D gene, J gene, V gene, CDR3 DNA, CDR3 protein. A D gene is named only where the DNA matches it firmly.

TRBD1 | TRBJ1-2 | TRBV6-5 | TGTGCCAGCAGCTCGCAGGGGGCGCGTTATGGCTACACCTTC | CASSSQGARYGYTF
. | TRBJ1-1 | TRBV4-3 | TGCGCCAGCAGCCAAGAAACAGTGAACACTGAAGCTTTCTTT | CASSQETVNTEAFF
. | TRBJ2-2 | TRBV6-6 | TGTGCCACCGAGGGGGAAACGAACACCGGGGAGCTGTTTTTT | CATEGETNTGELFF
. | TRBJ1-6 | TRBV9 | TGTGCCAGCAGCGTAGGACAGTCACACAATTCACCCCTCCACTTT | CASSVGQSHNSPLHF
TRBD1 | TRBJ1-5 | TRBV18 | TGTGCCAGCTCAGGACAGGGCCGGGAGCCCCAGCATTTT | CASSGQGREPQHF
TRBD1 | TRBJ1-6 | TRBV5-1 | TGCGCCAGCAGCCGGGATACCGGGACAGGGTCTTCACCCCTCCACTTT | CASSRDTGTGSSPLHF
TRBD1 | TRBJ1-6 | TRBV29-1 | TGCAGCGCCGGACAGGGGGATTCACCCCTCCACTTT | CSAGQGDSPLHF
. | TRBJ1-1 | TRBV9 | TGTGCCAGCAGCGTAAGCCAGAGGGATACTGAAGCTTTCTTT | CASSVSQRDTEAFF
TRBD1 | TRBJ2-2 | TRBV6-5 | TGTGCCAGCAGGCCGGGACAGGGGGCCGGGGAGCTGTTTTTT | CASRPGQGAGELFF
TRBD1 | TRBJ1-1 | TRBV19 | TGTGCCAGTAGTCCCAGGGGGACAGGGAGGACTGAAGCTTTCTTT | CASSPRGTGRTEAFF